This passage covers 3 T cell receptor beta chains from one sample sequenced in a study of blood T cell repertoires in COVID-19. This table comes from immunoSEQ multiplex PCR, and its TCRdb copy is limited to in-frame clones, with some not included. Here the sample spans around 87,000 clones, about nine tenths being singletons. Sequenced sample: peripheral blood. Receptors originate from a human donor with active COVID-19. The donor label of this sample is uncertain.

This sequence joins TRBV4-3 and TRBJ1-1, with D possibly matching TRBD1 (5 bases). The V gene's germline CDR1 is LGHNA and CDR2 YSLEER. This CDR3 contains 15 residues. Trimming left V 0 bases short and J 4 bases short, with 12 bases between. This CDR3 is CASSQDRAGGTEAFF. The CDR3 DNA reads TGCGCCAGCAGCCAAGATAGGGCGGGGGGCACTGAAGCTTTCTTT.

CDR3 in amino acids: CASSQGLGPGTDTQYF. Here the CDR3 DNA reads TGCGCCAGCAGCCAAGGACTAGGGCCCGGCACAGATACGCAGTATTTT. The J gene is TRBJ2-3, the V gene TRBV4-1; maybe TRBD2 (6 bases). Germline CDR1 MGHRA, CDR2 YSYEKL. The V and J ends lost 1 base and 1 base respectively, with 12 bases between them. The CDR3 is 16 residues long.

The chain carries TRBV25-1 and TRBJ2-2; D might be TRBD1 (6 bases). Per germline, CDR1 MGHDK and CDR2 SYGVNS. Deletions cut 8 bases from V and 3 bases from J, with 13 bases between. This CDR3 region has 14 residues. Here the CDR3 DNA reads TGTGCCAGCCGAGACAGGATTTACACCGGGGAGCTGTTTTTT. Its protein is CASRDRIYTGELFF.